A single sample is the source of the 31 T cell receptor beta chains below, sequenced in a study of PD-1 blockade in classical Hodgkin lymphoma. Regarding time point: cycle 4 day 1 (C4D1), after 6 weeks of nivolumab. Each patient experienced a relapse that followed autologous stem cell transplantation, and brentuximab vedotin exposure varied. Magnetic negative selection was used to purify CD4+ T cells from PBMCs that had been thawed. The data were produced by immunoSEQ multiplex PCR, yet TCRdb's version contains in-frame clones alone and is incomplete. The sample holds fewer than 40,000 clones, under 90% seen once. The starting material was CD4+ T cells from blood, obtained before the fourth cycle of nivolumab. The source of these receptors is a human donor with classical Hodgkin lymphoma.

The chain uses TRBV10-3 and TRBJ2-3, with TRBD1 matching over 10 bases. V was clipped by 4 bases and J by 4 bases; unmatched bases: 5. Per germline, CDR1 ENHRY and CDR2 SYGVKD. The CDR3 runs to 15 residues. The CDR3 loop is CAISARDRGPDTQYF. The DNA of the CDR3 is TGTGCCATCAGTGCCCGGGACAGGGGTCCAGATACGCAGTATTTT.

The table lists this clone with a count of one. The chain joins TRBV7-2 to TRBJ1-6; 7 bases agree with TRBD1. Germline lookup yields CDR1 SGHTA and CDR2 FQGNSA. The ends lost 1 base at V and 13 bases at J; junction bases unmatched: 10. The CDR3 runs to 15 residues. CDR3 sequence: CASSLGGAGGSPLHF. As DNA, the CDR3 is TGTGCCAGCAGCTTAGGGGGGGCAGGGGGAAGCCCCCTCCACTTT.

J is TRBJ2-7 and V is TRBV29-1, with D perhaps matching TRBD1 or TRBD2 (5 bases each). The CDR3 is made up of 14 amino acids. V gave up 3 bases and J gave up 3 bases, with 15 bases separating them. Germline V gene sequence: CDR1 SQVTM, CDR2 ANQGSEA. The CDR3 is CSVDRDGLGYEQYF. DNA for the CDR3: TGCAGCGTTGACAGGGATGGACTGGGCTACGAGCAGTACTTC.

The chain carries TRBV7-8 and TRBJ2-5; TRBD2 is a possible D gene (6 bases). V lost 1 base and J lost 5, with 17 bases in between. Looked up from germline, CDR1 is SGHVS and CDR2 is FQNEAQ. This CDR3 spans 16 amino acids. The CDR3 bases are TGTGCCAGCAGCTTAGGCAGAGCGGGCTTGGACGAGACCCAGTACTTC. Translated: CASSLGRAGLDETQYF.

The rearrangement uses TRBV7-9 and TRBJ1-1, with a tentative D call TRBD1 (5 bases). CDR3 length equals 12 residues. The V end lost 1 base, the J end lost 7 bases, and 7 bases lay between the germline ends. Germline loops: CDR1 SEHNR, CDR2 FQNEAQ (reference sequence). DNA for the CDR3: TGTGCCAGCAGCTTAGAGGGACGTGAAGCTTTCTTT. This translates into CASSLEGREAFF.

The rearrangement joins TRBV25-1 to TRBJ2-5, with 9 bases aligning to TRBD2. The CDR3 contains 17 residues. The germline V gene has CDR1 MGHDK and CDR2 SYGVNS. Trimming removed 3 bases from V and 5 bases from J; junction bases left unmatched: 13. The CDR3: CASSDPRDGGGVETQYF. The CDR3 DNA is TGTGCCAGCAGTGACCCCCGGGATGGCGGGGGGGTCGAGACCCAGTACTTC.

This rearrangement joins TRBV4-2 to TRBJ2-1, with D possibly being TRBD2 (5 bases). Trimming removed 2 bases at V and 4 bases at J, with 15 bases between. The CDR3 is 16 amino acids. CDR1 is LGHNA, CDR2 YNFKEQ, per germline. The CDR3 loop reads CASSQRPSSIYNEQFF. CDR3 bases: TGTGCCAGCAGCCAACGGCCTAGCAGCATTTACAATGAGCAGTTCTTC.

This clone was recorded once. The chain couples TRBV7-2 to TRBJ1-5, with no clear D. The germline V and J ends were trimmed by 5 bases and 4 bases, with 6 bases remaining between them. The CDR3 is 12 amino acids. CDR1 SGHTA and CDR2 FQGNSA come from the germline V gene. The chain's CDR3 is CASSAVNQPQHF. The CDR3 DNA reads TGTGCCAGCAGCGCCGTTAATCAGCCCCAGCATTTT.

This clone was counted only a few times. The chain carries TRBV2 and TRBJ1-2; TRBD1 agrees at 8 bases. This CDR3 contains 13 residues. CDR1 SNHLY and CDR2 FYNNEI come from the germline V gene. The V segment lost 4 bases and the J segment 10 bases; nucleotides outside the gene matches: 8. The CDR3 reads CASSVYRGEDYTF. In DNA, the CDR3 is TGTGCCAGCAGTGTGTACAGGGGGGAAGACTACACCTTC.

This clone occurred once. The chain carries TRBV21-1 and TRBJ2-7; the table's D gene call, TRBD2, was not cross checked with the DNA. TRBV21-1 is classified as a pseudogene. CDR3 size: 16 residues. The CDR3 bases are TGTGCCAGCAGCGAAATCAAGGGGACTCGGAAATACGAGCAGTACTTC. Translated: CASSEIKGTRKYEQYF.

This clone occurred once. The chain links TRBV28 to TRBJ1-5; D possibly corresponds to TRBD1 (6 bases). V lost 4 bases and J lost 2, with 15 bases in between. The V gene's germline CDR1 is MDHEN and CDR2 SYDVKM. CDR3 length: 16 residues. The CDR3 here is CASSSHQGSGNQPQHF. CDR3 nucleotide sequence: TGTGCCAGCAGTTCGCACCAGGGGTCGGGCAATCAGCCCCAGCATTTT.

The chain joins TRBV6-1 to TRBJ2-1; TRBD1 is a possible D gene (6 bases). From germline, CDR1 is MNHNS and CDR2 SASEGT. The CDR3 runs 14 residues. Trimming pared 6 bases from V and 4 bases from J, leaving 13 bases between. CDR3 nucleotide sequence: TGTGCCAGCAGCCCGCTACAGGGTTACAATGAGCAGTTCTTC. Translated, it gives CASSPLQGYNEQFF.

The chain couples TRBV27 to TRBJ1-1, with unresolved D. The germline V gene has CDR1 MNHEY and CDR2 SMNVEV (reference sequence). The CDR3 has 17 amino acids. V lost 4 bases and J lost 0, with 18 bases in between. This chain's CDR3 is CASSSRDTPFMNTEAFF. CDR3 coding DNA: TGTGCCAGCAGTTCCCGTGACACGCCCTTCATGAACACTGAAGCTTTCTTT.

The CDR3 DNA is TGTGCCAGCAGCTATAGCCTGGGACAGAGTGCCGGGGAGCTGTTTTTT. Residues: CASSYSLGQSAGELFF. The J gene is TRBJ2-2, the V gene TRBV5-5, with 7 bases fitting TRBD1. V was pared by 3 bases and J by 6 bases, with 11 bases of the junction left unmatched. Germline assignment: CDR1 SGHKS and CDR2 YYEKEE (reference sequence). The CDR3 runs to 16 residues.

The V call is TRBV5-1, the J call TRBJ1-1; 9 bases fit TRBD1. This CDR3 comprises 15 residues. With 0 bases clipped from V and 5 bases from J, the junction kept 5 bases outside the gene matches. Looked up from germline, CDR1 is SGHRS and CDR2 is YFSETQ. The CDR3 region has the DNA TGCGCCAGCAGCTTGGGGGCCGGGACAGGGACTGAAGCTTTCTTT. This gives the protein CASSLGAGTGTEAFF. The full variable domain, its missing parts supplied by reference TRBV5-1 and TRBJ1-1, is KAGVTQTPRYLIKTRGQQVTLSCSPISGHRSVSWYQQTPGQGLQFLFEYFSETQRNKGNFPGRFSGRQFSNSRSEMNVSTLELGDSALYLCASSLGAGTGTEAFFGQGTRLTVV.

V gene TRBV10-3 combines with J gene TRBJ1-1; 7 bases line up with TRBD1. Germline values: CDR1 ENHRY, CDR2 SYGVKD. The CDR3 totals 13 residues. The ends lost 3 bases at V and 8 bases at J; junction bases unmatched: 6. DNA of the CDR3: TGTGCCATCAGTGAAGGGACAGACATAGAAGCTTTCTTT. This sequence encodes CAISEGTDIEAFF.

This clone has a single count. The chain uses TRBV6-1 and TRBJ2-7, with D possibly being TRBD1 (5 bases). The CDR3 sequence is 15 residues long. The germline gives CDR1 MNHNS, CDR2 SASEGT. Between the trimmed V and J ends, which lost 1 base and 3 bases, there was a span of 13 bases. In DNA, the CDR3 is TGTGCCAGCAGTGAAGTCCCGGACAAGTTCTACGAGCAGTACTTC. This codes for CASSEVPDKFYEQYF.

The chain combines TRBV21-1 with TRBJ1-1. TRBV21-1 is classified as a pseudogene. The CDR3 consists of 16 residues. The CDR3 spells CASSKSRGEMNTEAFF. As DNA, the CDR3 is TGTGCCAGCAGCAAATCAAGAGGGGAGATGAACACTGAAGCTTTCTTT.

The CDR3 loop reads CASSYSGTSGGDTQYF. The DNA for the CDR3 is TGTGCCAGCAGTTACTCGGGGACTAGCGGGGGGGATACGCAGTATTTT. The chain has TRBV6-5 and TRBJ2-3; 15 nucleotides match TRBD2. Germline V gene data show CDR1 as MNHEY and CDR2 as SVGAGI. The trim removed 0 bases at V and 6 bases at J, leaving 1 base unmatched. The CDR3 has 16 residues.

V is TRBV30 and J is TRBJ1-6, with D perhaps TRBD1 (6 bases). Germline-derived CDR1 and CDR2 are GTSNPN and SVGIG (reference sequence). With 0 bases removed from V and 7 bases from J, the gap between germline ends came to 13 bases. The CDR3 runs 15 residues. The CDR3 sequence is CAWSVDRRGNSPLHF. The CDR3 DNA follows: TGTGCCTGGAGTGTAGACAGGAGGGGAAATTCACCCCTCCACTTT.

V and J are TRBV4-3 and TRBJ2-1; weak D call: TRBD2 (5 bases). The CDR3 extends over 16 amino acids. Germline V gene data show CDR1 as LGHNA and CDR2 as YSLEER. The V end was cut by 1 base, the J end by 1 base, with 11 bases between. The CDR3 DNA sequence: TGCGCCAGCAGCCAAGCGCTACTAGATTCCTACAATGAGCAGTTCTTC. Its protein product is CASSQALLDSYNEQFF.

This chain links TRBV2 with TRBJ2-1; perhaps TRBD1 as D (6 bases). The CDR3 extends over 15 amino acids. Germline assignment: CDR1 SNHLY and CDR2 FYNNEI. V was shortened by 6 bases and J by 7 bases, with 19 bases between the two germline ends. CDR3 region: CASRVLQGGTNEQFF. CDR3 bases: TGTGCCAGCAGGGTACTACAAGGGGGTACGAATGAGCAGTTCTTC.

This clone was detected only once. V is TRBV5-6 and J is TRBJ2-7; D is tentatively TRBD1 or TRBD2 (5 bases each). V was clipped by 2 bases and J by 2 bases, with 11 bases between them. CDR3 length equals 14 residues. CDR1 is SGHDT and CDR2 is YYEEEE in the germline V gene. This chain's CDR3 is CASSFGTVTYEQYF. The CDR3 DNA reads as TGTGCCAGCAGCTTCGGGACGGTGACCTACGAGCAGTACTTC.

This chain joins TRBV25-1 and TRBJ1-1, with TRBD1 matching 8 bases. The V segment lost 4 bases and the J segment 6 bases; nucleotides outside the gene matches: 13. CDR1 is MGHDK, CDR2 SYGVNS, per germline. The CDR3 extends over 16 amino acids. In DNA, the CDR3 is TGTGCCAGCAGTGCCCGAAGGGGAGACAGGGGAGCTGAAGCTTTCTTT. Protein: CASSARRGDRGAEAFF.

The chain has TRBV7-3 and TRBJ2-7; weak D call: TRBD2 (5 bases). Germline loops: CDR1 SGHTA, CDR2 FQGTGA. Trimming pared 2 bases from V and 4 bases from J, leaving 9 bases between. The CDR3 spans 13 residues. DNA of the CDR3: TGTGCCAGCAGCTTACAAAGAGGGTACGAGCAGTACTTC. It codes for CASSLQRGYEQYF.

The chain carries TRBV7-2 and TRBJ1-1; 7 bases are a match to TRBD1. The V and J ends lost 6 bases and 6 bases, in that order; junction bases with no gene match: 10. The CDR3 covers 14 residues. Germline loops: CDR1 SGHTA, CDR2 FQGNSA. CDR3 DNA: TGTGCCAGCAGGGGACCGACAGGGATACCTGAAGCTTTCTTT. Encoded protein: CASRGPTGIPEAFF.

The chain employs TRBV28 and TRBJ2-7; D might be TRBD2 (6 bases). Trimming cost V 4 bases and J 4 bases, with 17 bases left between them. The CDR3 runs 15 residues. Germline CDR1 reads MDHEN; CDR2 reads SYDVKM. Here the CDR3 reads CASSSQDFAGYEQYF. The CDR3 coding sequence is TGTGCCAGCAGTTCCCAAGACTTTGCGGGGTACGAGCAGTACTTC.

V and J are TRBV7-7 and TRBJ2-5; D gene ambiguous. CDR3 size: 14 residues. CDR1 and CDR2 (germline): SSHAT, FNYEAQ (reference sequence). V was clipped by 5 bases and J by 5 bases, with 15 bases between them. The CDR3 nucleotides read TGTGCCAGCAGCATAGGGCAGCTTAGGGAGACCCAGTACTTC. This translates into CASSIGQLRETQYF.

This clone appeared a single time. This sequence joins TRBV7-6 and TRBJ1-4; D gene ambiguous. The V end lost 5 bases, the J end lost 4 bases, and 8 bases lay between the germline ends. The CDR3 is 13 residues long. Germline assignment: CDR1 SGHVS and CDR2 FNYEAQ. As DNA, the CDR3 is TGTGCCAGCAGCAGACGGTTTAATGAAAAACTGTTTTTT. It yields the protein CASSRRFNEKLFF.

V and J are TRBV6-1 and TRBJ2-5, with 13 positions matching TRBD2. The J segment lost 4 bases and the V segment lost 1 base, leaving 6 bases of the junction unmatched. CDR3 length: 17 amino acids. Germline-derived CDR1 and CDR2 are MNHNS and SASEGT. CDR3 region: CASSEGGLAGRGETQYF. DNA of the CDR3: TGTGCCAGCAGTGAAGGGGGACTAGCGGGGAGGGGAGAGACCCAGTACTTC.

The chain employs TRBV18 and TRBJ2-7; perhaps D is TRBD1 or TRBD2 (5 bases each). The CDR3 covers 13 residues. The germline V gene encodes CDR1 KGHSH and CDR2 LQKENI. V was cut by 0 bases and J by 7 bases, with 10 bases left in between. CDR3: CASSPPRGEEQYF. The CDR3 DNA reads TGTGCCAGCTCACCACCGCGAGGGGAGGAGCAGTACTTC. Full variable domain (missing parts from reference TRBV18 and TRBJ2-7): NAGVMQNPRHLVRRRGQEARLRCSPMKGHSHVYWYRQLPEEGLKFMVYLQKENIIDESGMPKERFSAEFPKEGPSILRIQQVVRGDSAAYFCASSPPRGEEQYFGPGTRLTVT.